This TCR beta chain was sequenced in a study of T cell responses to AZD1222 COVID-19 vaccine. Study information: Second-dose timings of about 4 or about 12 weeks were pooled. Overall study results and limits: Recipients of two AZD1222 doses showed rising Spike-specific TCR breadth and depth. The study reported that nearly half of spike-specific TCRs target unmutated variant regions.

As regards this clone: The antigen is undetermined.

Sequenced by immunoSEQ multiplex PCR; TCRdb stores in-frame clones only, minus some. The sample lists over 120,000 clones, 92% occurring once. The CDR3 contains 14 residues. The V gene's germline CDR1 is SGHDN and CDR2 FVKESK. V lost 4 bases, J lost 7 bases, and 13 bases lay in between. This receptor was taken from an adult in good health. Source: peripheral blood, taken on day 0 of AZD1222 vaccination. The V and J genes are TRBV14 and TRBJ1-4; the D gene is possibly TRBD1 (5 bases). The CDR3 loop reads CASSLAGFGEKLFF. The CDR3 coding sequence is TGTGCCAGCAGCCTAGCAGGGTTTGGTGAAAAACTGTTTTTT.